These T cell receptor beta chains were read from a single sample in a study of cytomegalovirus exposure and HLA in healthy donors. Measured with immunoSEQ multiplex PCR; TCRdb has only the in-frame clones, and not every one. The sample yields some 200,000 clones, about 80% seen once. The sequenced material came from PBMCs. Receptors originate from a woman in her fifties or sixties in good health and CMV-seropositive. Each CDR3 is given with its conserved first and last residue. The D gene is left open where the match is weak. Clone sizes are given selectively: once, few, many, or a class where the clone is expanded.

D gene	clone size	V gene	J gene	CDR3 protein	CDR3 DNA
TRBD2	-	TRBV6-4	TRBJ2-7	CASSPSGGSSSYEQYF	TGTGCCAGCAGCCCAAGCGGGGGGTCGAGCTCCTACGAGCAGTACTTC
-	once	TRBV2	TRBJ2-3	CASSVLGRSTDTQYF	TGTGCCAGCAGTGTTTTGGGCCGAAGCACAGATACGCAGTATTTT
TRBD2	-	TRBV7-8	TRBJ2-5	CASRPGTSRGQETQYF	TGTGCCAGCAGGCCCGGGACTAGTCGCGGCCAAGAGACCCAGTACTTC
TRBD2	-	TRBV6-5	TRBJ2-5	CASSSLAGYTGETQYF	TGTGCCAGCAGTTCACTAGCGGGGTACACTGGAGAGACCCAGTACTTC
-	-	TRBV6-1	TRBJ2-7	CASSETSSYEQYF	TGTGCCAGCAGTGAGACATCCTCCTACGAGCAGTACTTC
-	-	TRBV19	TRBJ1-4	CASSNSDREKLFF	TGTGCCAGTAGCAATAGTGACAGGGAAAAACTGTTTTTT
-	-	TRBV9	TRBJ2-3	CASSVRARGETDTQYF	TGTGCCAGCAGCGTCAGGGCCAGGGGTGAAACAGATACGCAGTATTTT
TRBD2	few	TRBV7-9	TRBJ2-5	CASSFSGGARETQYF	TGTGCCAGCAGCTTCAGCGGGGGGGCTAGGGAGACCCAGTACTTC
-	-	TRBV28	TRBJ2-7	CASSPTNRALYEQYF	TGTGCCAGCAGTCCCACCAACAGGGCTCTCTACGAGCAGTACTTC
-	-	TRBV27	TRBJ1-1	CASSMAGGWNTEAFF	TGTGCCAGCAGTATGGCCGGGGGGTGGAACACTGAAGCTTTCTTT
-	-	TRBV30	TRBJ2-1	CAWSAVHEQFF	TGTGCCTGGAGTGCCGTCCATGAGCAGTTCTTC
-	-	TRBV28	TRBJ1-4	CASSQGGEKLFF	TGTGCCAGCAGTCAGGGAGGTGAAAAACTGTTTTTT
TRBD1	-	TRBV10-1	TRBJ2-7	CGSGQETSEQYF	TGCGGCTCGGGACAGGAGACCTCCGAGCAGTACTTC
TRBD1	-	TRBV7-2	TRBJ2-7	CASSFTGVEQYF	TGTGCCAGCAGCTTTACAGGGGTCGAGCAGTACTTC
-	-	TRBV18	TRBJ1-2	CASSPEVTMGYTF	TGTGCCAGCTCACCAGAAGTAACTATGGGCTACACCTTC
TRBD1	-	TRBV18	TRBJ2-1	CASSVPGQGNEQFF	TGTGCCAGCTCAGTCCCGGGACAGGGCAATGAGCAGTTCTTC
TRBD2	-	TRBV10-2	TRBJ2-5	CASSASGVAGKKQETQYF	TGCGCCAGCTCGGCGTCGGGAGTAGCGGGAAAGAAACAAGAGACCCAGTACTTC
-	once	TRBV19	TRBJ1-3	CASSPRTPWSGNTIYF	TGTGCCAGTAGTCCTAGGACACCCTGGAGTGGAAACACCATATATTTT
TRBD1	-	TRBV29-1	TRBJ2-3	CSVATGFRTDTQYF	TGCAGCGTCGCGACAGGGTTTAGAACAGATACGCAGTATTTT
TRBD2	-	TRBV27	TRBJ2-1	CASSSAGGQQFF	TGTGCCAGCAGTTCCGCGGGGGGGCAGCAGTTCTTC
-	-	TRBV5-1	TRBJ2-2	CASSFGNTGELFF	TGCGCCAGCAGCTTCGGGAACACCGGGGAGCTGTTTTTT
-	-	TRBV2	TRBJ2-3	CASSAQQTGADTQYF	TGTGCCAGCAGTGCACAACAGACTGGGGCCGATACGCAGTATTTT
TRBD1	-	TRBV7-6	TRBJ1-1	CASSPRQGLGNTEAFF	TGTGCCAGCAGCCCCCGACAGGGATTAGGGAACACTGAAGCTTTCTTT
TRBD1	-	TRBV5-4	TRBJ2-2	CASSLPGTGGTGELFF	TGTGCCAGCAGCTTACCCGGGACAGGGGGTACCGGGGAGCTGTTTTTT
-	-	TRBV11-2	TRBJ2-7	CASSLDGGSYEQYF	TGTGCCAGCAGCTTAGATGGCGGCTCCTACGAGCAGTACTTC
-	-	TRBV30	TRBJ1-1	CAWTPRGPNTEAFF	TGTGCCTGGACTCCCCGGGGTCCTAACACTGAAGCTTTCTTT
TRBD2	-	TRBV6-5	TRBJ2-3	CASSPTGLGLNTQYF	TGTGCCAGCAGTCCCACGGGACTAGGTCTGAATACGCAGTATTTT
-	-	TRBV5-1	TRBJ2-5	CASSLTGGRPPQETQYF	TGCGCCAGCAGCTTGACGGGGGGCAGGCCCCCCCAAGAGACCCAGTACTTC
TRBD1	-	TRBV7-2	TRBJ1-2	CASSLGQGEDGYTF	TGTGCCAGCAGCTTAGGACAGGGGGAAGATGGCTACACCTTC
TRBD1	-	TRBV2	TRBJ1-2	CASSPQGGYGYTF	TGTGCCAGCAGTCCACAGGGGGGCTATGGCTACACCTTC
-	-	TRBV4-1	TRBJ1-1	CASSQVQGLSTEAFF	TGCGCCAGCAGCCAAGTCCAGGGCCTGAGCACTGAAGCTTTCTTT
TRBD1	-	TRBV4-1	TRBJ1-1	CASSPRGQDTEAFF	TGCGCCAGCAGCCCTAGGGGGCAGGACACTGAAGCTTTCTTT
TRBD2	-	TRBV5-5	TRBJ2-6	CASSNLAGAYSSGANVLTF	TGTGCCAGCAGCAATCTAGCGGGGGCCTACAGCTCTGGGGCCAACGTCCTGACTTTC
TRBD1	-	TRBV5-1	TRBJ2-7	CASSLVGQGSNEQYF	TGCGCCAGCAGCTTGGTGGGACAGGGCAGCAACGAGCAGTACTTC
TRBD1	-	TRBV7-3	TRBJ2-3	CASSSGQGRTDTQYF	TGTGCCAGCAGCTCGGGACAGGGTCGCACAGATACGCAGTATTTT
-	few	TRBV5-6	TRBJ1-2	CASSQNRDGLDGYTF	TGTGCCAGCAGCCAAAACAGGGATGGATTGGATGGCTACACCTTC
TRBD2	-	TRBV28	TRBJ2-7	CASSLNLAGGPLEVQYF	TGTGCCAGCAGTTTAAACCTAGCGGGGGGGCCTCTCGAGGTGCAGTACTTC
TRBD1	-	TRBV6-5	TRBJ1-5	CASRANRGEQPQHF	TGTGCCAGCAGGGCAAACAGGGGCGAGCAGCCCCAGCATTTT
TRBD1	once	TRBV6-1	TRBJ2-3	CASTRQGTDTQYF	TGTGCCAGCACCAGACAGGGAACAGATACGCAGTATTTT
TRBD2	few	TRBV5-1	TRBJ2-1	CASSSGLALDSYNEQFF	TGCGCCAGCAGCTCCGGACTAGCGTTGGACTCCTACAATGAGCAGTTCTTC
TRBD1	-	TRBV2	TRBJ1-5	CATGTDYSNQSQHF	TGTGCCACCGGGACAGACTATAGCAATCAGTCCCAGCATTTT
-	-	TRBV4-2	TRBJ1-6	CASSWTVNVNSPLHF	TGTGCCAGCAGCTGGACAGTTAATGTGAATTCACCCCTCCACTTT
-	-	TRBV21-1	TRBJ1-5	CASSKARNSNQPQHF	TGTGCCAGCAGCAAGGCGAGGAATAGCAATCAGCCCCAGCATTTT
-	-	TRBV11-2	TRBJ2-5	CASSLRGAIQETQYF	TGTGCCAGCAGCTTACGGGGGGCCATCCAAGAGACCCAGTACTTC
-	-	TRBV5-1	TRBJ1-1	CASSWRGSTEAFF	TGCGCCAGCAGTTGGAGGGGATCCACTGAAGCTTTCTTT
TRBD1	few	TRBV7-9	TRBJ1-1	CASSLGTANTEAFF	TGTGCCAGCAGCCTAGGGACAGCGAACACTGAAGCTTTCTTT
-	-	TRBV9	TRBJ2-3	CASSPLGTDTQYF	TGTGCCAGCAGCCCTCTCGGCACAGATACGCAGTATTTT
TRBD1	-	TRBV4-3	TRBJ1-6	CASSLGQGDNSPLHF	TGCGCCAGCAGCCTAGGACAGGGGGATAATTCACCCCTCCACTTT
TRBD1	-	TRBV7-3	TRBJ1-5	CASSPPGTGGNQPQHF	TGTGCCAGCAGCCCGCCCGGGACAGGGGGCAATCAGCCCCAGCATTTT
TRBD2	-	TRBV7-2	TRBJ2-2	CASSRLAGGDHGELFF	TGTGCCAGCAGCCGACTAGCGGGGGGTGATCACGGGGAGCTGTTTTTT
-	-	TRBV6-5	TRBJ2-1	CASSLDSISYNEQFF	TGTGCCAGCAGCCTAGACAGTATCTCCTACAATGAGCAGTTCTTC
-	few	TRBV2	TRBJ1-1	CASSREQGNTEAFF	TGTGCCAGCAGTAGGGAACAGGGTAACACTGAAGCTTTCTTT